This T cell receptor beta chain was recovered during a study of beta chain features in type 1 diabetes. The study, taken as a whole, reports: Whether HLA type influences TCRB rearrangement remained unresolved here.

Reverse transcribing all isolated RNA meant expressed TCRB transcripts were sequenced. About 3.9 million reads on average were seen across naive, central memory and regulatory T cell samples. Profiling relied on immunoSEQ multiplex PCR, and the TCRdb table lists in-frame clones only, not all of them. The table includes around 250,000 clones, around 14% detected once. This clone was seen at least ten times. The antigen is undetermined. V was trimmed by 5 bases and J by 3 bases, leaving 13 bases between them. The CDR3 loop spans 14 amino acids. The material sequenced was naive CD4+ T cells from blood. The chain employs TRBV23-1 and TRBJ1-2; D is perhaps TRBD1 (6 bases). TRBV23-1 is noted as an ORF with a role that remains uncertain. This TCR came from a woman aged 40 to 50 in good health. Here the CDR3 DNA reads TGCGCCAGCAGTGTGGGAGGGGGGGACTATGGCTACACCTTC. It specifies CASSVGGGDYGYTF.